The 13 T cell receptor beta chains below were found in one sample sequenced in a study. One entry per CDR3 protein results from TCRdb running MiXCR on the RT-PCR reads. This table has hundreds of thousands of distinct CDR3 sequences, 14% appearing once. Sequencing input: memory CD4+ T cells from blood. The receptors here all came from a female donor in good health, serving as a healthy control.

This clonotype has only a few counts. The V and J genes are TRBV5-1 and TRBJ2-6; D possibly corresponds to TRBD1 (5 bases). This CDR3 region has 16 residues. Per germline, CDR1 SGHRS and CDR2 YFSETQ. Trimming stripped 1 base from V and 3 bases from J, with 11 bases between. CDR3 protein: CASSLIGVVGANVLTF. The CDR3 nucleotides read TGCGCCAGCAGCTTGATAGGGGTGGTTGGGGCCAACGTCCTGACTTTC.

The chain employs TRBV9 and TRBJ1-1; D gene unclear. Per germline, CDR1 SGDLS and CDR2 YYNGEE. This CDR3 comprises 15 residues. Trimming took 0 bases from V and 5 from J, leaving 14 bases between them. The CDR3 sequence: CASSVDIQPATEAFF. Written as DNA, the CDR3 is TGTGCCAGCAGCGTAGATATACAGCCCGCGACTGAAGCTTTCTTT.

The rearrangement uses TRBV7-2 and TRBJ1-5, with D possibly TRBD1 on 5 matching bases. This CDR3 has 14 residues. The V gene lost 7 bases and the J gene lost 3 bases, with 13 bases spanning the gap. Germline CDR1 reads SGHTA; CDR2 reads FQGNSA. The CDR3 sequence: CASTPGGDNQPQHF. The CDR3 nucleotides are TGTGCCAGCACCCCGGGGGGGGACAATCAGCCCCAGCATTTT.

The chain joins TRBV20-1 to TRBJ2-1; no definite D call. From germline, CDR1 is DFQATT and CDR2 SNEGSKA (reference sequence). CDR3 size: 14 residues. V was pared by 2 bases and J by 4 bases, with 12 bases between. The CDR3 protein is CSARSSPPYNEQFF. CDR3 bases: TGCAGTGCTAGATCGAGTCCCCCTTACAATGAGCAGTTCTTC.

This chain's CDR3 is CAWRPYQQGARSPLHF. The CDR3 DNA is TGTGCCTGGAGACCTTATCAACAGGGGGCCAGATCACCCCTCCACTTT. The chain recombines TRBV30 with TRBJ1-6, with TRBD1 matching 9 bases. Germline V gene sequence: CDR1 GTSNPN, CDR2 SVGIG (reference sequence). V lost 3 bases, J lost 10 bases, and 13 bases stayed unmatched. This CDR3 has 16 residues.

This clonotype appeared many times. The chain links TRBV4-3 to TRBJ2-3; 8 bases align to TRBD2. V lost 1 base, J lost 4 bases, and 1 base stayed unmatched. This CDR3 is built from 14 residues. CDR1 is LGHNA and CDR2 is YSLEER in the germline V gene. CDR3 sequence (DNA): TGCGCCAGCAGCCAAGGACTAGCGCCAGATACGCAGTATTTT. As protein: CASSQGLAPDTQYF.

There are many counts of this clonotype. The rearrangement joins TRBV10-3 to TRBJ2-3; 7 bases match TRBD1. This CDR3 contains 16 residues. J was trimmed by 0 bases and V by 0 bases; bases with no gene match: 3. Germline-derived CDR1 and CDR2 are ENHRY and SYGVKD. The CDR3 loop is CAISESRDSSTDTQYF. The DNA of the CDR3 is TGTGCCATCAGTGAGTCCCGGGACAGTAGCACAGATACGCAGTATTTT.

There are a few counts of this clonotype. V gene TRBV12-3 or TRBV12-4 combines with J gene TRBJ1-2, with D maybe TRBD1 (5 bases). The V and J ends lost 6 bases and 8 bases respectively, with 19 bases between them. The CDR3 spans 14 residues. The CDR3 bases are TGTGCCAGCAGCACCCTCCAGGGTCCCGGAGGCTACACCTTC. Protein product: CASSTLQGPGGYTF.

The chain combines TRBV20-1 with TRBJ2-7; 10 positions agree with TRBD2. Germline-derived CDR1 and CDR2 are DFQATT and SNEGSKA (reference sequence). This CDR3 has 15 residues. The V gene end was trimmed by 6 bases and the J gene end by 0 bases; junction bases not matched to a gene: 8. The CDR3 DNA reads TGCAGTGCATATACTAGCGGGGCAAGCTCCTACGAGCAGTACTTC. Encoded protein: CSAYTSGASSYEQYF.

The gene calls are TRBV5-6 and TRBJ1-1; the D is unclear. Germline V gene sequence: CDR1 SGHDT, CDR2 YYEEEE. The CDR3 loop spans 16 amino acids. Trimming stripped 0 bases from V and 3 bases from J, with 15 bases between. The CDR3 is CASSLGAARGHTEAFF. In nucleotides, the CDR3 is TGTGCCAGCAGCTTGGGTGCAGCTAGAGGGCACACTGAAGCTTTCTTT.

The chain employs TRBV5-1 and TRBJ2-2; D is perhaps TRBD2 (5 bases). Trimming cost V 0 bases and J 1 base, with 10 bases left between them. The germline V gene encodes CDR1 SGHRS and CDR2 YFSETQ. This CDR3 is built from 16 residues. The CDR3 DNA reads as TGCGCCAGCAGCTTGGACGTGCGGGTGAACACCGGGGAGCTGTTTTTT. Translated, it gives CASSLDVRVNTGELFF.

This clonotype was counted only a few times. J is TRBJ1-2 and V is TRBV5-1; TRBD1 aligns across 11 bases. This CDR3 has 15 amino acids. V gave up 4 bases and J gave up 4 bases; unmatched junction bases: 6. Germline V lookup: CDR1 SGHRS, CDR2 YFSETQ. CDR3: CASSRGGTGGYGYTF. CDR3 nucleotides: TGCGCCAGCAGCCGTGGAGGGACAGGGGGCTATGGCTACACCTTC.

In its sample, this clonotype was seen a few times. The V gene is TRBV5-1, the J gene TRBJ1-1; TRBD1 matches at 9 bases. Germline V lookup: CDR1 SGHRS, CDR2 YFSETQ. V dropped 3 bases and J dropped 1; count of bases not matched to a gene: 7. The CDR3 loop spans 16 amino acids. The CDR3 spells CASSSRTGVENTEAFF. Written as DNA, the CDR3 is TGCGCCAGCAGCTCTCGGACAGGGGTAGAGAACACTGAAGCTTTCTTT.